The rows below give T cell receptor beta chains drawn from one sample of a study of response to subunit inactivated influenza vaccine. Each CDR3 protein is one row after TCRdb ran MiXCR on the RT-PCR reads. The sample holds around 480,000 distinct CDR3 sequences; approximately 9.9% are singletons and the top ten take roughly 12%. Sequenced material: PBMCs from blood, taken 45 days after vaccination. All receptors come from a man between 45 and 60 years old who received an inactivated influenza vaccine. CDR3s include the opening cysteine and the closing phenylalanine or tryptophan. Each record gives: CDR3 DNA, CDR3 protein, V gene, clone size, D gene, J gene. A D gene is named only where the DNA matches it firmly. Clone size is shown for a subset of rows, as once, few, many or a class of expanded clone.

TGTGCCAGCAGCTCCCTGGGGGCAGGGGAGGAGACCCAGTACTTC CASSSLGAGEETQYF TRBV7-9 . . TRBJ2-5
TGCAGTGCTAGATCCCTCCGGGTTGGCACAGATACGCAGTATTTT CSARSLRVGTDTQYF TRBV20-1 . . TRBJ2-3
TGTGCCAGCAGTGGACAGGGTAGCCCCGGGTTC CASSGQGSPGF TRBV6-1 few TRBD1 TRBJ2-1
TGTGCCAGCAGCTTAGTCTCAGCCGAGCAGTACTTC CASSLVSAEQYF TRBV11-2 . . TRBJ2-7
TGCAGTTCCTGGACTAGCGGGTTGATCGGGGAGCAAGAGACCCAGTACTTC CSSWTSGLIGEQETQYF TRBV20-1 . TRBD2 TRBJ2-5
TGTGCCAGCAGCTTAGTGGGGGTGGATACGCAGTATTTT CASSLVGVDTQYF TRBV7-6 many . TRBJ2-3
TGCGCCAGCAGCTTGGGCCTAGTGGTAGGCGACAATGAGCAGTTCTTC CASSLGLVVGDNEQFF TRBV5-1 few . TRBJ2-1
TGTGCCAGCACCTTGGGCACGGCACAAGAGACCCAGTACTTC CASTLGTAQETQYF TRBV7-9 . . TRBJ2-5
TGCAGTGCTGGACTCCTGGTTAGCACAGATACGCAGTATTTT CSAGLLVSTDTQYF TRBV20-1 many . TRBJ2-3
TGTGCCAGCAGTCGACAGAACTACAATGAGCAGTTCTTC CASSRQNYNEQFF TRBV27 . . TRBJ2-1
TGTGCCAGCAGCTTGGAGGCCCGGGGCCGCCAATCACCCCAGCATTTT CASSLEARGRQSPQHF TRBV5-5 . . TRBJ1-5
TGCAGTGCTAGAGGGCTGCGGTCGAACACCGGGGAGCTGTTTTTT CSARGLRSNTGELFF TRBV20-1 few . TRBJ2-2
TGCGCCAGCAGCCAAGAGGGGTTTAACGGCTATGGCTACACCTTC CASSQEGFNGYGYTF TRBV4-1 few . TRBJ1-2
TGCAGTGCTAGAGATTTTACAGGGCGCACAGATACGCAGTATTTT CSARDFTGRTDTQYF TRBV20-1 . . TRBJ2-3
TGCAGTGCTAGAGATTATCAGGGTTGGGAGTACGAGCAGTACTTC CSARDYQGWEYEQYF TRBV20-1 few . TRBJ2-7
TGTGCCAGCAGCTCCCGGGACAGGGTCTCCTACAATGAGCAGTTCTTC CASSSRDRVSYNEQFF TRBV7-9 few TRBD1 TRBJ2-1
TGTGCCAGCTCACTTGGGGACAGTTCTGGCGAGCAGTACTTC CASSLGDSSGEQYF TRBV18 . TRBD1 TRBJ2-7
TGTGCCAGCAGCCGAACCGCCGGGAATAGGGTGAACACCGGGGAGCTGTTTTTT CASSRTAGNRVNTGELFF TRBV7-6 few . TRBJ2-2
TGCAGCGTTGCTACAGGCTCAACAAGCACAGATACGCAGTATTTT CSVATGSTSTDTQYF TRBV29-1 few . TRBJ2-3
TGTGCCATCAGTGAGATCCAGAACACTGAAGCTTTCTTT CAISEIQNTEAFF TRBV10-3 few . TRBJ1-1
TGTGCCAGCAGCTGGGGGTTGGGCACCGGGGAGCTGTTTTTT CASSWGLGTGELFF TRBV7-2 few . TRBJ2-2
TGTGCCAGCAGTCTAGCGGTGCATGAGCAGTTCTTC CASSLAVHEQFF TRBV12-3/TRBV12-4 few TRBD2 TRBJ2-1
TGTGCCAGCTCACCATCCCGGCGGGGAGTCTCCTACGAGCAGTACTTC CASSPSRRGVSYEQYF TRBV18 once . TRBJ2-7
TGCAGTGCTAGGAACAGGGGGCAGGGTGAGCAGTTCTTC CSARNRGQGEQFF TRBV20-1 many TRBD1 TRBJ2-1
TGTGCCAGCAGCCACTCCGGGACTTATCAAGAGACCCAGTACTTC CASSHSGTYQETQYF TRBV3-1 few . TRBJ2-5
TGCAGTGCTAGAGTATTGGGGAACACCGGGGAGCTGTTTTTT CSARVLGNTGELFF TRBV20-1 . . TRBJ2-2
TGTGCCAGCAGCTTTTATACTGAGCAGTTCTTC CASSFYTEQFF TRBV5-6 . . TRBJ2-1
TGTGCCAGCAGCTTAAGTTCCGTGAACACTGAAGCTTTCTTT CASSLSSVNTEAFF TRBV7-9 few . TRBJ1-1
TGTGCCAGCAGCTTGGGGGGGAAGGATACGCAGTATTTT CASSLGGKDTQYF TRBV5-5 many . TRBJ2-3
TGTGCCAGCAGTCCTGGGGGATATAATTCACCCCTCCACTTT CASSPGGYNSPLHF TRBV27 many . TRBJ1-6
TGTGCCAGCAGCCCGTTACAGGGGGCGAGGGCTAATGAAAAACTGTTTTTT CASSPLQGARANEKLFF TRBV7-8 many TRBD1 TRBJ1-4
TGTGCCAGCAGTTACTCGCCAGCGGGAAGGCAGGATGAGCAGTTCTTC CASSYSPAGRQDEQFF TRBV6-5 few TRBD2 TRBJ2-1
TGCAGTGCTAGAGATTTCTTGAACACTGAAGCTTTCTTT CSARDFLNTEAFF TRBV20-1 . . TRBJ1-1
TGTGCCAGCAGCTTGTGGGAAAGCAATCAGCCCCAGCATTTT CASSLWESNQPQHF TRBV5-5 many . TRBJ1-5
TGCAGTGCTAGAGATGGGCGGGACTGGCACGATGGTACGCAGTATTTT CSARDGRDWHDGTQYF TRBV20-1 . . TRBJ2-3
TGTGCCAGCAGTTTAGCTTCTGAGCAGTTCTTC CASSLASEQFF TRBV12-3/TRBV12-4 many . TRBJ2-1
TGTGCCAGCAGCGTAGAGTTAGACAGAGAAGCTTTCTTT CASSVELDREAFF TRBV9 many . TRBJ1-1
TGTGCCAGCTCACTCAAAAGCAATCAGCCCCAGCATTTT CASSLKSNQPQHF TRBV18 many . TRBJ1-5
TGCGCCAGCAGGAGGGCGAACACCGGGGAGCTGTTTTTT CASRRANTGELFF TRBV5-1 many . TRBJ2-2
TGTGCCAGCAGCTTAGTACAGGGGAGGACTGAAGCTTTCTTT CASSLVQGRTEAFF TRBV11-1 . TRBD1 TRBJ1-1
TGTGCCAGCAGTTACCTCCGAGTTAGCGGGGCCTCCTACAATGAGCAGTTCTTC CASSYLRVSGASYNEQFF TRBV6-2/TRBV6-3 . TRBD2 TRBJ2-1